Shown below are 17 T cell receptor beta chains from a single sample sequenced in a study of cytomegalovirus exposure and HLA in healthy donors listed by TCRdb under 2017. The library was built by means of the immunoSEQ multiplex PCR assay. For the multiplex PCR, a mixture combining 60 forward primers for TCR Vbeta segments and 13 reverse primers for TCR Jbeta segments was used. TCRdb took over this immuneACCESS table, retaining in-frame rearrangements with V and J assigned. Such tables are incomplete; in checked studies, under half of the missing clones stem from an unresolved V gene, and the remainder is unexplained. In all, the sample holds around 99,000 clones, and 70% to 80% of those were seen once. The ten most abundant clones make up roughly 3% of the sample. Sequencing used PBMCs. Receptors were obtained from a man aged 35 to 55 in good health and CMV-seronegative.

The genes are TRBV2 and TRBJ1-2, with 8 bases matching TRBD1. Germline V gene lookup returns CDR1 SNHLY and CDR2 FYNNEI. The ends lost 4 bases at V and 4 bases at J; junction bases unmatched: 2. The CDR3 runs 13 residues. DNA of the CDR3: TGTGCCAGCAGTGGGACAGGGATCTATGGCTACACCTTC. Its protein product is CASSGTGIYGYTF.

The CDR3 DNA reads as TGTGCCAGCAGTACCCTAGGGGGACAAGGGTCCTACAATGAGCAGTTCTTC. Translating it yields CASSTLGGQGSYNEQFF. V gene TRBV27 combines with J gene TRBJ2-1, with D possibly matching TRBD1 (6 bases). The V gene lost 5 bases and the J gene lost 1 base, with 18 bases spanning the gap. Germline-derived CDR1 and CDR2 are MNHEY and SMNVEV (reference sequence). The CDR3 runs 17 residues.

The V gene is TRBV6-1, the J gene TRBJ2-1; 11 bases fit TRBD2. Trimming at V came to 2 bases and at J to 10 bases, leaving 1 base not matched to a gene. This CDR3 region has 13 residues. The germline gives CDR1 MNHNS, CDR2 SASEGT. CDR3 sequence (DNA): TGTGCCAGCAGTGAAATAGCGGGAGGGGAGCAGTTCTTC. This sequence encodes CASSEIAGGEQFF.

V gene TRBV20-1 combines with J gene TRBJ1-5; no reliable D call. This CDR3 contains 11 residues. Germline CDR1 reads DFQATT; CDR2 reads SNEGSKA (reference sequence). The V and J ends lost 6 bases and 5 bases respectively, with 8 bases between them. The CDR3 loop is CSAVEDQPQHF. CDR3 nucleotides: TGCAGTGCCGTGGAGGATCAGCCCCAGCATTTT.

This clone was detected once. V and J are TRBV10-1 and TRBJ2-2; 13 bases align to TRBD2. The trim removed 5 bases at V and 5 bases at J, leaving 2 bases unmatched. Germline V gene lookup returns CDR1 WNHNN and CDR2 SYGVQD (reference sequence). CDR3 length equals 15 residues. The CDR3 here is CASSRGLAGTGELFF. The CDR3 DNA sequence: TGCGCCAGCAGTAGGGGACTAGCGGGAACCGGGGAGCTGTTTTTT.

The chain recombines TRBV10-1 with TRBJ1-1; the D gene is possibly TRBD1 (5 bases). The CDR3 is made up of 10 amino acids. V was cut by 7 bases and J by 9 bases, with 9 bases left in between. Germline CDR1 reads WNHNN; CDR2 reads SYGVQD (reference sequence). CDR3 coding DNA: TGCGCCAGCATCGGACACCAAGCTTTCTTT. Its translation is CASIGHQAFF.

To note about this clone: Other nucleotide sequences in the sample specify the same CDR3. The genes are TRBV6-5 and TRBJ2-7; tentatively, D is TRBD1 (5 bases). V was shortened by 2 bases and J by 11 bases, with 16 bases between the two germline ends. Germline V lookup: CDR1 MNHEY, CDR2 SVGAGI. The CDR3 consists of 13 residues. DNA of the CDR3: TGTGCCAGCAGTTACCCCGGTGGGGCAGTTGAGTACTTC. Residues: CASSYPGGAVEYF.

The CDR3 loop reads CATSKPGQGRLRTEAFF. For the CDR3, the DNA is TGTGCCACCAGCAAACCCGGACAGGGCCGGCTGCGGACTGAAGCTTTCTTT. The J gene is TRBJ1-1, the V gene TRBV15; TRBD1 agrees at 8 bases. Looked up from germline, CDR1 is LNHNV and CDR2 is YYDKDF (reference sequence). The V and J ends lost 4 bases and 5 bases, in that order; junction bases with no gene match: 15. This CDR3 is built from 17 residues.

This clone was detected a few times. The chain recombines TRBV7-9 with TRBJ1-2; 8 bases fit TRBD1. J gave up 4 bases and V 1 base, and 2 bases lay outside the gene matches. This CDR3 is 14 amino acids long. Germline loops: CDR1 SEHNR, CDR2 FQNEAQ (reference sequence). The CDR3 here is CASSLGGTGYGYTF. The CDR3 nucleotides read TGTGCCAGCAGCTTAGGTGGGACAGGCTATGGCTACACCTTC.

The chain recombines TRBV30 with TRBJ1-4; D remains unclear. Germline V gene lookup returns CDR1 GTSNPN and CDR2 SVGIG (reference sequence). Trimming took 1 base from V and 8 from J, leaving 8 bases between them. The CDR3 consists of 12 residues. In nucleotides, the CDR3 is TGTGCCTGGAGTGGCACCGAGGAAAAACTGTTTTTT. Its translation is CAWSGTEEKLFF.

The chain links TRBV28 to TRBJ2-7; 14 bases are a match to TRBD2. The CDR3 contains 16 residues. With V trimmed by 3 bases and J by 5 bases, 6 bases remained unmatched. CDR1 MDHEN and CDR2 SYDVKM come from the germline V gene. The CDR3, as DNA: TGTGCCAGCAGTTTGAACGGACTAGCGGGAGGCCACGAGCAGTACTTC. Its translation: CASSLNGLAGGHEQYF.

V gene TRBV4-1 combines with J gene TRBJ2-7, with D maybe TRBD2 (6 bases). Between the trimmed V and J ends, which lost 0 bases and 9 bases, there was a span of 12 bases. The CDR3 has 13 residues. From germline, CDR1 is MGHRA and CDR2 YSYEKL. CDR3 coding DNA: TGCGCCAGCAGCCAAGATCCGGGGGAAGGGCAGTACTTC. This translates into CASSQDPGEGQYF.

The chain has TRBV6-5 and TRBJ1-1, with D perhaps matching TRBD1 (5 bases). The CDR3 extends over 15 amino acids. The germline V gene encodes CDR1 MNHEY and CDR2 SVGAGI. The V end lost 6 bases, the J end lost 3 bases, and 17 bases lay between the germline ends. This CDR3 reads CASRPQGYGDTEAFF. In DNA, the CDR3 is TGTGCCAGCAGACCCCAGGGTTATGGGGACACTGAAGCTTTCTTT.

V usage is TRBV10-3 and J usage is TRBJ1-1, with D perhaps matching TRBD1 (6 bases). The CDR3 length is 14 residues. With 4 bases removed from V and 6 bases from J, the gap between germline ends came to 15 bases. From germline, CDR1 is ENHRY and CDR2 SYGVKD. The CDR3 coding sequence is TGTGCCATCAGTGGGGGGGGCCGAGCCCCTGAAGCTTTCTTT. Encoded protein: CAISGGGRAPEAFF.

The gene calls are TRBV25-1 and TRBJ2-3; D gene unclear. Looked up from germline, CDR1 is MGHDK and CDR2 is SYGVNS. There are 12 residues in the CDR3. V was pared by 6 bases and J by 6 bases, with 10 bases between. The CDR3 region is CASSRGWDTQYF. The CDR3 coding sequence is TGTGCCAGCAGCCGAGGTTGGGATACGCAGTATTTT.

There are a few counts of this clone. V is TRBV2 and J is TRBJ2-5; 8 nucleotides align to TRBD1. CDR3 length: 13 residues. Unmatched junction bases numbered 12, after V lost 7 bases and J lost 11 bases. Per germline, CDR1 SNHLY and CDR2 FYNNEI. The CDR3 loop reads CASKLQGASEQYF. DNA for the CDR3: TGTGCCAGCAAGCTCCAGGGGGCGTCAGAGCAGTACTTC.

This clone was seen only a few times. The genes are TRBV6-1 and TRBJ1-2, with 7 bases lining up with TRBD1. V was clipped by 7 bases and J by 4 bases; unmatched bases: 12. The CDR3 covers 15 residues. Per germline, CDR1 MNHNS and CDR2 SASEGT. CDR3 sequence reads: CASITDRVSAYGYTF. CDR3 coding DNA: TGTGCCAGCATCACCGACAGGGTGAGTGCCTATGGCTACACCTTC.